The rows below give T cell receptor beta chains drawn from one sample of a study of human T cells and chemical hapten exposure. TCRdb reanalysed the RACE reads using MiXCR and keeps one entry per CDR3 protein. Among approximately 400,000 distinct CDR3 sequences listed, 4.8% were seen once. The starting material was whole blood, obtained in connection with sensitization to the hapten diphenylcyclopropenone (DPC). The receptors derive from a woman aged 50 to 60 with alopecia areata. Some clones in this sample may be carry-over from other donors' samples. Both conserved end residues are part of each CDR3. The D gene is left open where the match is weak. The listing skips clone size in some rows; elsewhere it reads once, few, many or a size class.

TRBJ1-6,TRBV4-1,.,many,CASSQRVVNSPLHF,TGCGCCAGCAGCCAACGGGTCGTGAATTCACCCCTCCACTTT
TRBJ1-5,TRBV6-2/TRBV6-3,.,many,CASSLGLHQPQHF,TGTGCCAGCAGCCTTGGACTTCATCAGCCCCAGCATTTT
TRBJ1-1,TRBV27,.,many,CARRRGLDTEAFF,TGTGCCAGGCGCCGGGGCCTGGACACTGAAGCTTTCTTT
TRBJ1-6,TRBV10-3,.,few,CAISESENSPLHF,TGTGCCATCAGTGAATCGGAGAATTCACCCCTCCACTTT
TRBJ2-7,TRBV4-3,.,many,CASSQVPDNYEQYF,TGCGCCAGCAGCCAAGTTCCGGACAACTACGAGCAGTACTTC
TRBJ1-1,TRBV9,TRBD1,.,CASSDYRGQAFF,TGTGCCAGCAGCGATTACAGGGGGCAGGCTTTCTTT
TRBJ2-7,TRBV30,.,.,CAWSVLGNEQYF,TGTGCCTGGAGTGTCTTAGGGAACGAGCAGTACTTC
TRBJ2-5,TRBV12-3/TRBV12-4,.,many,CASSLAGGLQETQYF,TGTGCCAGCAGTTTAGCGGGAGGCCTACAAGAGACCCAGTACTTC
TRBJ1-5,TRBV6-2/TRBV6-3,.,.,CASSYSRGFQPQHF,TGTGCCAGCAGTTACTCGAGGGGGTTTCAGCCCCAGCATTTT
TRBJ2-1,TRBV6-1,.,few,CASSGRDFNEQFF,TGTGCCAGCAGTGGTCGGGATTTCAATGAGCAGTTCTTC
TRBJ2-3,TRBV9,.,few,CASTSGGTADTQYF,TGTGCCAGCACCAGCGGCGGGACGGCCGATACGCAGTATTTT
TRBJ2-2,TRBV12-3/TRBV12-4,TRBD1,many,CASTRGQGATGELFF,TGTGCCAGCACCCGGGGGCAGGGGGCTACCGGGGAGCTGTTTTTT
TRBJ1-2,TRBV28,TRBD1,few,CASGNTGTAYSPYTF,TGTGCCAGCGGAAATACAGGGACAGCCTATAGCCCCTACACCTTC
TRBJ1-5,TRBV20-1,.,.,CSANERYSNQPQHF,TGCAGTGCTAACGAACGTTATAGCAATCAGCCCCAGCATTTT
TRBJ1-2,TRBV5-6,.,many,CASSLVDLYGYTF,TGTGCCAGCAGCTTGGTGGACCTCTATGGCTACACCTTC
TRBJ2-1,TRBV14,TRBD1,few,CASSPGGQGFESEQFF,TGTGCCAGCAGCCCCGGAGGACAGGGGTTCGAAAGTGAGCAGTTCTTC